The rows below give T cell receptor beta chains drawn from one sample of a study of blood T cell repertoires in COVID-19. The assay was immunoSEQ multiplex PCR, and TCRdb's table has in-frame clones only and misses some. The sample lists approximately 50,000 clones, about 85% occurring once. Sequencing used peripheral blood. These TCRs come from a man between 65 and 85 years old with active COVID-19. CDR3s include the opening cysteine and the closing phenylalanine or tryptophan. A D gene is named only where the DNA matches it firmly. The size of a clone is reported for some rows only, either as once, few or many, or as a class for expanded clones.

D gene	clone size	J gene	V gene	CDR3 DNA	CDR3 protein
TRBD1	-	TRBJ2-7	TRBV7-8	TGTGCCAGCAGCTTTGTGACAGGGGCCTACGAGCAGTACTTC	CASSFVTGAYEQYF
TRBD1	-	TRBJ1-3	TRBV18	TGTGCCAGCTCACCAAGGGGACAGTCGAGCTCTGGAAACACCATATATTTT	CASSPRGQSSSGNTIYF
TRBD1	-	TRBJ2-4	TRBV18	TGTGCCAGCTCACCACTAGGACAGGGTCTAGCCAAAAACATTCAGTACTTC	CASSPLGQGLAKNIQYF
TRBD1	-	TRBJ2-1	TRBV24-1	TGTGCCACCAGTGGAGGGGACAGGGGCTTCAATGAGCAGTTCTTC	CATSGGDRGFNEQFF
TRBD2	-	TRBJ2-5	TRBV28	TGTGCCAGCATACGCGGGGGGGACCAAGAGACCCAGTACTTC	CASIRGGDQETQYF
TRBD2	-	TRBJ2-7	TRBV4-2	TGTGCCAGCAGCCAGGGACTTGCGGGGGGCAGCTACGAGCAGTACTTC	CASSQGLAGGSYEQYF
TRBD2	-	TRBJ2-5	TRBV5-1	TGCGCCAGCAGCTTGGTTGCTAGCGGGGGACAAGAGACCCAGTACTTC	CASSLVASGGQETQYF
-	-	TRBJ1-5	TRBV10-3	TGTGCCATCAGTGGATCGGGCGGGGAGCCCCAGCATTTT	CAISGSGGEPQHF
-	few	TRBJ1-2	TRBV5-1	TGCGCCAGCAGCTTGTCGAGACAGGTCTATGGCTACACCTTC	CASSLSRQVYGYTF
-	-	TRBJ2-5	TRBV9	TGTGCCAGCAGCGCAGGGGGGCTCGGCAGAGAGACCCAGTACTTC	CASSAGGLGRETQYF
-	-	TRBJ2-1	TRBV7-2	TGTGCCAGCAGCTTGCGACAGAACTACAATGAGCAGTTCTTC	CASSLRQNYNEQFF
TRBD2	few	TRBJ2-7	TRBV13	TGTGCCAGCAGCGGAATCGGACTAGCGGAAAACTACGAGCAGTACTTC	CASSGIGLAENYEQYF
TRBD1	-	TRBJ2-3	TRBV5-1	TGCGCCAGCAGCCTGGGGACAGGTTTTACAGATACGCAGTATTTT	CASSLGTGFTDTQYF
TRBD1	-	TRBJ2-3	TRBV27	TGTGCCAGCAGTTTAAAGGGGGCCCTTCTTGGTACGCAGTATTTT	CASSLKGALLGTQYF
-	few	TRBJ1-2	TRBV10-3	TGTGCCATCAGTGGGGGGACGGGACAAAACTATGGCTACACCTTC	CAISGGTGQNYGYTF
-	few	TRBJ1-5	TRBV4-1	TGCGCCAGCAGCCAAGGAGGGCGCTACAATCAGCCCCAGCATTTT	CASSQGGRYNQPQHF
TRBD2	-	TRBJ2-5	TRBV5-4	TGTGCCAGCAGCTCCCGGGGACTAGCGGGGGCGGAGACCCAGTACTTC	CASSSRGLAGAETQYF
TRBD1	-	TRBJ2-7	TRBV6-5	TGTGCCAGCACCGGACCGGGACAGGGCTACGAGCAGTACTTC	CASTGPGQGYEQYF
-	once	TRBJ1-4	TRBV9	TGTGCCAGCAGCCCGAGACAGGCCTCTAATGAAAAACTGTTTTTT	CASSPRQASNEKLFF
TRBD1	-	TRBJ1-2	TRBV5-4	TGTGCCAGCAGCCGGACAGGGTCCCCCTATGGCTACACCTTC	CASSRTGSPYGYTF
TRBD2	-	TRBJ2-2	TRBV7-8	TGTGCCACGGGGAGGCTAGCGGGAGTGTTAGTCGGGGAGCTGTTTTTT	CATGRLAGVLVGELFF
-	once	TRBJ1-1	TRBV19	TGTGCCAGTAGTATCGAAGGGGGGGGCACTGAAGCTTTCTTT	CASSIEGGGTEAFF
TRBD2	once	TRBJ2-3	TRBV5-1	TGCGCCAGCAGCGTTAGCGGGGGGGCCTTGACAGATACGCAGTATTTT	CASSVSGGALTDTQYF
-	once	TRBJ1-1	TRBV18	TGTGCCAGCTCACCACCGATCGGGGTACGAACGACTGAAGCTTTCTTT	CASSPPIGVRTTEAFF
TRBD2	-	TRBJ2-5	TRBV5-4	TGTGCCAGCAAAGAAGGGACTAGCGGGGGGAGGAAGACCCAGTACTTC	CASKEGTSGGRKTQYF
-	-	TRBJ1-3	TRBV3-1/TRBV3-2	TGTGCCAGCAGCACAGGGTTCGGAAACACCATATATTTT	CASSTGFGNTIYF
TRBD1	-	TRBJ2-5	TRBV5-5	TGTGCCAGCAGACGCCCTCCGGGACAGGGGGAACACGAGTACTTC	CASRRPPGQGEHEYF
TRBD1	-	TRBJ1-2	TRBV19	TGTGCCAGTAGTAGACGGACAGGGCGTGGCTACACCTTC	CASSRRTGRGYTF
-	-	TRBJ1-1	TRBV29-1	TGCAGCGTCGTCGGACATATGAACACTGAAGCTTTCTTT	CSVVGHMNTEAFF
-	-	TRBJ2-2	TRBV4-3	TGCGCCAGCAGCCAAGACGGGGTAGCCGGGGAGCTGTTTTTT	CASSQDGVAGELFF